This T cell receptor beta chain is from a study of a mutant IDH1 vaccine in newly diagnosed glioma. Background on the study: Treated patients were approximately 62% male, approximately 40% female, mean age 40.4 years. Patients' prior therapy spanned radiotherapy, temozolomide, or both; most underwent both. Study-level findings and limits: Researchers report vaccine-induced immune responses in approximately 93% of patients. Pseudoprogression apparently tracked independently of changes in top peripheral T cell clonotypes.

Sample time point: baseline, week 1 (first vaccination visit). Treatment in this sample: pre-vaccination baseline after standard-of-care therapy. With respect to this clone: Its target is unknown.

CDR1 is LGHNA and CDR2 is YNFKEQ in the germline V gene. The CDR3 totals 17 residues. V lost 3 bases and J lost 1; bases outside the gene matches: 5. Clones were sequenced by immunoSEQ multiplex PCR, and TCRdb holds only the in-frame ones, with some missing. The table shows 50,000 to 75,000 clones, with 75% to 95% occurring only once. Sequencing used PBMCs, obtained from a glioma patient treated with radiotherapy, temozolomide or both. The chain joins TRBV4-2 to TRBJ2-2, with 10 nucleotides matching TRBD2. The TCR originated in a man aged 50 to 60 with glioma. The CDR3 DNA sequence: TGTGCCAGCAGCCACCCTAGCGGGGGCCTGAACACCGGGGAGCTGTTTTTT. Translation gives CASSHPSGGLNTGELFF.